What follows are 27 T cell receptor beta chains derived from one specimen sequenced in a study of T-cell memory formation after mild COVID-19. TCRdb reprocessed the 5' RACE reads with MiXCR, giving one entry per CDR3 protein. The sample has 280,000 or so distinct CDR3 sequences, around 8% seen once; the top ten hold about 20%. Sequencing used PBMCs or a T cell subset sorted from them (not recorded which). The receptors shown here come from a man in his late teens or twenties who had mild COVID-19 (a few samples of this study predate the infection). Cell type and time point are not known.

This clonotype was seen a few times. V and J are TRBV13 and TRBJ2-1, with D possibly TRBD1 on 6 matching bases. V gave up 8 bases and J gave up 3 bases, with 11 bases separating them. The CDR3 loop spans 13 amino acids. CDR1 is PRHDT, CDR2 FYEKMQ, per germline (reference sequence). The DNA for the CDR3 is TGTGCCAGCGGTGGGACATACTACAATGAGCAGTTCTTC. Protein sequence: CASGGTYYNEQFF.

In its sample, this clonotype was seen a few times. The V call is TRBV12-3 or TRBV12-4, the J call TRBJ1-2; no clear D gene. CDR3 length: 16 amino acids. Trimming removed 4 bases at V and 1 base at J, with 16 bases between. CDR3 bases: TGTGCCAGCAGTTCAAGAAAGAGAAATATTAACTATGGCTACACCTTC. It codes for CASSSRKRNINYGYTF.

This clonotype was counted many times. This chain joins TRBV27 and TRBJ2-7; the match to TRBD1 covers 7 bases. The CDR3 spans 13 residues. After removal of 4 bases from V and 3 bases from J, the junction contained 3 bases not matched to a gene. Germline loops: CDR1 MNHEY, CDR2 SMNVEV (reference sequence). DNA of the CDR3: TGTGCCAGCAGTTGGGACAGAAACTACGAGCAGTACTTC. This sequence encodes CASSWDRNYEQYF.

Notes on this clonotype: Possible read error: a much larger clone is one base away. J is TRBJ2-1 and V is TRBV6-5; TRBD2 matches at 8 bases. The CDR3 spans 12 residues. Germline CDR1 MNHEY, CDR2 SVGAGI. The CDR3 sequence is CASTRRGGEQVF. CDR3 nucleotide sequence: TGTGCCAGCACCCGTCGGGGGGGGGAGCAGGTCTTC.

This clonotype was seen only a few times. The J gene is TRBJ2-1, the V gene TRBV3-1, with 7 bases matching TRBD2. V shed 0 bases, J shed 7 bases, and the junction held 9 bases outside the gene matches. Germline V gene data show CDR1 as LGHDT and CDR2 as YNNKEL (reference sequence). The CDR3 runs to 16 residues. CDR3 DNA: TGTGCCAGCAGCCAAGACACAGCCTCCGGGGGGAATGAGCAGTTCTTC. Its translation: CASSQDTASGGNEQFF.

Here the CDR3 DNA reads TGCAGTGCTAACCGGGGGTTAGACAATCAGCCCCAGCATTTT. As protein: CSANRGLDNQPQHF. J is TRBJ1-5 and V is TRBV20-1; TRBD1 is a possible D gene (5 bases). V was clipped by 4 bases and J by 3 bases, with 13 bases between them. The germline CDR1 and CDR2 sequences are DFQATT and SNEGSKA (reference sequence). The CDR3 length is 14 residues.

This sequence joins TRBV12-3 or TRBV12-4 and TRBJ2-1; 9 nucleotides agree with TRBD1. CDR3 length: 20 amino acids. Trimming took 7 bases from V and 4 from J; bases not matched to a gene: 23. This chain's CDR3 is CASTISPGQGDGYAYNEQFF. In DNA form, the CDR3 reads TGTGCCAGCACCATCTCTCCGGGACAGGGAGATGGTTACGCATACAATGAGCAGTTCTTC.

This clonotype came up a few times. The V call is TRBV6-2 or TRBV6-3, the J call TRBJ1-5; TRBD1 might be the D (5 bases). The CDR3 totals 13 residues. Per the germline V gene, CDR1 is MNHEY and CDR2 is SVGEGT. Trimming shortened V by 2 bases and J by 8 bases, and 10 bases separated the two germline ends. The CDR3 sequence: CASSYEGLEPQHF. CDR3 DNA: TGTGCCAGCAGTTACGAGGGGTTGGAGCCCCAGCATTTT.

This clonotype was seen a few times. CDR3 in DNA: TGCAGCGCTGAGGTCCAGGGAAGCTTTGCTAACTATGGCTACACCTTC. This encodes CSAEVQGSFANYGYTF. The chain joins TRBV29-1 to TRBJ1-2; perhaps TRBD1 as D (5 bases). The CDR3 spans 16 residues. Germline lookup yields CDR1 SQVTM and CDR2 ANQGSEA. The V and J ends lost 7 bases and 0 bases respectively, with 21 bases between them.

This clonotype was detected many times. The chain carries TRBV5-1 and TRBJ1-2; TRBD1 matches 8 bases. Germline V gene lookup returns CDR1 SGHRS and CDR2 YFSETQ. With V trimmed by 2 bases and J by 5 bases, 2 bases remained unmatched. The CDR3 extends over 13 amino acids. The CDR3 bases are TGCGCCAGCAGCTTCGGACAGGGATATGGCTACACCTTC. Translation gives CASSFGQGYGYTF.

This clonotype came up many times. DNA for the CDR3: TGTGCCACCAGTGATTCGCAGAGGGAGACCCAGTACTTC. Encoded protein: CATSDSQRETQYF. This sequence joins TRBV24-1 and TRBJ2-5; no clear D. The CDR3 has 13 residues. The V and J ends lost 2 bases and 5 bases respectively, with 8 bases between them. CDR1 is KGHDR and CDR2 is SFDVKD in the germline V gene.

The chain joins TRBV2 to TRBJ2-1; a possible D gene is TRBD1 (5 bases). Germline CDR1 and CDR2: SNHLY and FYNNEI. This CDR3 is 14 amino acids long. V was cut by 4 bases and J by 4 bases, with 11 bases left in between. CDR3 bases: TGTGCCAGCAGTGGAGACAGACGTTACAATGAGCAGTTCTTC. The encoded protein is CASSGDRRYNEQFF.

The sample holds a few counts of this clonotype. The gene calls are TRBV5-1 and TRBJ1-1; 8 bases agree with TRBD1. CDR3 size: 16 residues. The V gene's germline CDR1 is SGHRS and CDR2 YFSETQ. Losses at the gene ends were 0 bases for V and 5 bases for J; bases not matched to a gene: 9. The DNA of the CDR3 is TGCGCCAGCAGCTTGGTTCAGGGGGCAAAATATACTGAAGCTTTCTTT. Translated, it gives CASSLVQGAKYTEAFF.

V is TRBV5-1 and J is TRBJ2-2, with D possibly being TRBD1 or TRBD2 (5 bases each). V lost 3 bases, J lost 2 bases, and 5 bases lay in between. Germline CDR1 is SGHRS and CDR2 is YFSETQ. The CDR3 contains 13 residues. CDR3 amino acids: CASSWDNTGELFF. DNA for the CDR3: TGCGCCAGCAGCTGGGACAACACCGGGGAGCTGTTTTTT.

The V gene is TRBV18, the J gene TRBJ1-2; the match to TRBD1 covers 12 bases. The length of the CDR3 is 16 residues. V lost 1 base to trimming and J lost 3 bases; unmatched junction nucleotides: 3. Germline-derived CDR1 and CDR2 are KGHSH and LQKENI. The CDR3 DNA reads as TGTGCCAGCTCACCACAGGGGACAGGGGGCTACTATGGCTACACCTTC. It encodes CASSPQGTGGYYGYTF. Full variable domain (outside the CDR3, taken from reference TRBV18 and TRBJ1-2): NAGVMQNPRHLVRRRGQEARLRCSPMKGHSHVYWYRQLPEEGLKFMVYLQKENIIDESGMPKERFSAEFPKEGPSILRIQQVVRGDSAAYFCASSPQGTGGYYGYTFGSGTRLTVV.

In its sample, this clonotype was seen a few times. The chain employs TRBV11-2 and TRBJ1-4, with 9 bases aligning to TRBD1. V lost 5 bases, J lost 7 bases, and 2 bases stayed unmatched. The length of the CDR3 is 13 residues. Germline V gene sequence: CDR1 SGHAT, CDR2 FQNNGV. CDR3 protein: CASSETGGEKLFF. The CDR3 bases are TGTGCCAGCAGCGAGACAGGGGGTGAAAAACTGTTTTTT.

This clonotype has a handful of counts. The genes are TRBV20-1 and TRBJ2-5, with D hard to call. The length of the CDR3 is 14 residues. Per germline, CDR1 DFQATT and CDR2 SNEGSKA (reference sequence). V lost 0 bases to trimming and J lost 0 bases, with 8 bases between them. CDR3 coding DNA: TGCAGTGCTAGAGAGGGTCTCCACCAAGAGACCCAGTACTTC. This encodes CSAREGLHQETQYF.

A few counts support this clonotype. V usage is TRBV14 and J usage is TRBJ2-1; D is possibly TRBD2 (6 bases). Trimming shortened V by 3 bases and J by 1 base, and 10 bases separated the two germline ends. CDR1 is SGHDN and CDR2 is FVKESK in the germline V gene. This CDR3 region has 15 residues. Here the CDR3 reads CASSHIGGSYNEQFF. Written as DNA, the CDR3 is TGTGCCAGCAGCCACATCGGGGGATCCTACAATGAGCAGTTCTTC.

This clonotype was counted only a few times. This chain joins TRBV5-1 and TRBJ2-3; 7 bases map to TRBD1. Germline V gene sequence: CDR1 SGHRS, CDR2 YFSETQ. CDR3 length: 14 amino acids. The ends lost 4 bases at V and 4 bases at J; junction bases unmatched: 6. CDR3 residues: CASSPQTGADTQYF. The CDR3 bases are TGCGCCAGCAGCCCACAAACAGGGGCAGATACGCAGTATTTT.

This clonotype was seen only once. V and J are TRBV3-1 and TRBJ1-4; D gene ambiguous. The CDR3 runs 14 residues. V lost 4 bases and J lost 7, with 13 bases in between. Germline V gene lookup returns CDR1 LGHDT and CDR2 YNNKEL (reference sequence). The CDR3 DNA reads as TGTGCCAGCAGCCTCGGACCCCCGGGTGAAAAACTGTTTTTT. It codes for CASSLGPPGEKLFF.

The chain is built from TRBV7-2 and TRBJ1-2; D not resolved. The CDR3 runs to 14 residues. Trimming removed 0 bases at V and 6 bases at J, with 11 bases between. CDR1 SGHTA and CDR2 FQGNSA come from the germline V gene. CDR3 protein: CASSLALGGNGYTF. The DNA of the CDR3 is TGTGCCAGCAGCTTAGCCCTTGGCGGGAATGGCTACACCTTC.

This clonotype was detected only a few times. V usage is TRBV20-1 and J usage is TRBJ2-4; D remains ambiguous. Trimming removed 0 bases from V and 2 bases from J, with 14 bases in between. Looked up from germline, CDR1 is DFQATT and CDR2 is SNEGSKA (reference sequence). This CDR3 has 16 residues. The CDR3 coding sequence is TGCAGTGCTAGAGACCCACTGGTTCCGCCCAAAAACATTCAGTACTTC. Protein sequence: CSARDPLVPPKNIQYF.

V usage is TRBV7-9 and J usage is TRBJ2-5; 8 bases are shared with TRBD1. V was clipped by 5 bases and J by 4 bases; unmatched bases: 15. The length of the CDR3 is 17 residues. Germline CDR1 SEHNR, CDR2 FQNEAQ (reference sequence). The CDR3 DNA is TGTGCCAGCAGCCCGGAGGCCAGGGGGCCTTATTCAGAGACCCAGTACTTC. The encoded protein is CASSPEARGPYSETQYF.

CDR3 sequence: CASSITGAYAPQHF. CDR3 in DNA: TGTGCCAGTAGTATAACAGGAGCTTACGCGCCCCAGCATTTT. The chain has TRBV19 and TRBJ1-5; D is possibly TRBD1 (5 bases). V dropped 2 bases and J dropped 9 bases, with 14 bases sitting between them. This CDR3 is 14 amino acids long. Germline loops: CDR1 LNHDA, CDR2 SQIVND (reference sequence).

This clonotype came up a few times. The chain couples TRBV10-3 to TRBJ2-1; tentative D call: TRBD2 (6 bases). Germline assignment: CDR1 ENHRY and CDR2 SYGVKD. With 6 bases removed from V and 5 bases from J, the gap between germline ends came to 11 bases. This CDR3 is 13 amino acids long. This chain's CDR3 is CAISPGGNNEQFF. CDR3 sequence (DNA): TGTGCCATCAGCCCCGGGGGTAACAATGAGCAGTTCTTC.

This clonotype occurred a few times. The V and J genes are TRBV12-3 or TRBV12-4 and TRBJ2-2; TRBD1 aligns across 8 bases. J gave up 5 bases and V 6 bases, and 11 bases lay outside the gene matches. This CDR3 region has 16 residues. CDR3 sequence (DNA): TGTGCCAGCAGCCAAAACAGGGGGGAAGGAACCGGGGAGCTGTTTTTT. As protein: CASSQNRGEGTGELFF.

This clonotype was picked up a small number of times. This sequence joins TRBV27 and TRBJ2-7; 7 bases match TRBD1. After removal of 6 bases from V and 8 bases from J, the junction contained 10 bases not matched to a gene. The CDR3 is made up of 13 amino acids. Looked up from germline, CDR1 is MNHEY and CDR2 is SMNVEV (reference sequence). CDR3 DNA: TGTGCCAGCAGCCCGGGACAGTTGTTACAGCAGTACTTC. Translating gives CASSPGQLLQQYF.